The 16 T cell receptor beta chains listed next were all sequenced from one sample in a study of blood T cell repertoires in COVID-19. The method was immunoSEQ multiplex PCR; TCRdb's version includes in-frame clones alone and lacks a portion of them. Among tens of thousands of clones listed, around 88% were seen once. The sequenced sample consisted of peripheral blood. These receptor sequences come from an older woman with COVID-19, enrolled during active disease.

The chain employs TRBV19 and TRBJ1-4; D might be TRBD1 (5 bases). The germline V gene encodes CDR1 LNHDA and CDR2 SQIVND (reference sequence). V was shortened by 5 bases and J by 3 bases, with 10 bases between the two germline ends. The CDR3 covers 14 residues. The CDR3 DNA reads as TGTGCCAGTAGTCCGATGGGGCCTAATGAAAAACTGTTTTTT. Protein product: CASSPMGPNEKLFF.

CDR3 sequence (DNA): TGTGCCAGCAGCCAAGATAGGGGTGAGCAGTACTTC. This translates into CASSQDRGEQYF. The rearrangement joins TRBV3-1 (or the pseudogene TRBV3-2) to TRBJ2-7; a possible D gene is TRBD1 (5 bases). Trimming took 0 bases from V and 7 from J, leaving 7 bases between them. Germline CDR1 LGHDT, CDR2 YNNKEL (reference sequence). This CDR3 spans 12 amino acids.

The CDR3: CASSQVPGTTRPDTQYF. CDR3 nucleotides: TGTGCCAGCAGCCAAGTCCCCGGGACTACCAGGCCAGATACGCAGTATTTT. The chain joins TRBV4-2 to TRBJ2-3; 7 bases are shared with TRBD2. The CDR3 length is 17 residues. The J segment lost 4 bases and the V segment lost 1 base, leaving 11 bases of the junction unmatched. Germline-derived CDR1 and CDR2 are LGHNA and YNFKEQ.

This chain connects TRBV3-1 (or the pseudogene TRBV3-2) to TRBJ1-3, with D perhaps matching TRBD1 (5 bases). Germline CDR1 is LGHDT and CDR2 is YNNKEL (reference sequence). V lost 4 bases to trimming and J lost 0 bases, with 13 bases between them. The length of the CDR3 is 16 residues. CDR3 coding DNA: TGTGCCAGCAGCCCTTACGGGGGGGGCTCTGGAAACACCATATATTTT. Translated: CASSPYGGGSGNTIYF.

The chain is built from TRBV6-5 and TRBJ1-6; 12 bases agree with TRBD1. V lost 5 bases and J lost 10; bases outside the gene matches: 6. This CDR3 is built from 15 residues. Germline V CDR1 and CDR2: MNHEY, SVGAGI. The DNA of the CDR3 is TGTGCCAGCAGTAACCCGGGACAGGGGGCCTCACCCCTCCACTTT. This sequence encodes CASSNPGQGASPLHF.

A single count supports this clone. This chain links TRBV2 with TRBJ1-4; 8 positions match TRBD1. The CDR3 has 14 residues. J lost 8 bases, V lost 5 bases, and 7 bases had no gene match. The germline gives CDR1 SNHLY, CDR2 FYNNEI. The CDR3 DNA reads TGTGCCAGCAGTCAAGACAGGGGTGGGGAAAAACTGTTTTTT. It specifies CASSQDRGGEKLFF.

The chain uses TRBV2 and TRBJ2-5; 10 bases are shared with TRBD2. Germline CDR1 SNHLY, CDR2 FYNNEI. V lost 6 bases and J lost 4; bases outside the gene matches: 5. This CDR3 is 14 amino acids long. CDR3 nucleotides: TGTGCCAGCAGGGCCACTAGCGGGGCAGAGACCCAGTACTTC. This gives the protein CASRATSGAETQYF.

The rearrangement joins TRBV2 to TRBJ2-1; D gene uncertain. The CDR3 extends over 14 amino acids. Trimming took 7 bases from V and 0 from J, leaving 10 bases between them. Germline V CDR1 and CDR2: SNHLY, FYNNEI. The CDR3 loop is CASKEASSYNEQFF. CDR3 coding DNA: TGTGCCAGCAAAGAGGCTAGCTCCTACAATGAGCAGTTCTTC.

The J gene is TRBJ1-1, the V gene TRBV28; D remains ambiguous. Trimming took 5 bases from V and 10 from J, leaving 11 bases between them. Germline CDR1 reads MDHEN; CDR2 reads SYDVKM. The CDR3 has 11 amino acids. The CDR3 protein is CASSRSIGAFF. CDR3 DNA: TGTGCCAGCAGTCGCTCAATCGGAGCTTTCTTT.

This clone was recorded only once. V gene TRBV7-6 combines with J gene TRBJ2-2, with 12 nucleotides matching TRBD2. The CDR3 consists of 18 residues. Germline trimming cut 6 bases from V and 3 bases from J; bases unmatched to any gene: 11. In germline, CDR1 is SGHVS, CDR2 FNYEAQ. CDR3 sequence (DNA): TGTGCCAGCAGGCGAAACGGACTAGCGGGGATGTACACCGGGGAGCTGTTTTTT. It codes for CASRRNGLAGMYTGELFF. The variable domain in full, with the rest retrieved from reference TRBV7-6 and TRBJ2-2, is GAGVSQSPRYKVTKRGQDVALRCDPISGHVSLYWYRQALGQGPEFLTYFNYEAQQDKSGLPNDRFSAERPEGSISTLTIQRTEQRDSAMYRCASRRNGLAGMYTGELFFGEGSRLTVL.

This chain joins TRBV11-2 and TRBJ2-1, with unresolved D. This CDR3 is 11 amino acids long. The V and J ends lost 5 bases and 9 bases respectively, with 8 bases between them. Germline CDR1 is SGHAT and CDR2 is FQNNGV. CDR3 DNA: TGTGCCAGCAGCACCTCTAGTGAGCAGTTCTTC. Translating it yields CASSTSSEQFF.

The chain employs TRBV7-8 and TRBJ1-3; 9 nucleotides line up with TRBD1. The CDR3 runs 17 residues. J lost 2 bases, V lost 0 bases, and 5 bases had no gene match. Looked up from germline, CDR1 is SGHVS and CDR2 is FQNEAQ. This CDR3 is CASSLAYRGRAGNTIYF. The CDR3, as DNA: TGTGCCAGCAGCTTAGCCTACAGGGGGCGGGCTGGAAACACCATATATTTT.

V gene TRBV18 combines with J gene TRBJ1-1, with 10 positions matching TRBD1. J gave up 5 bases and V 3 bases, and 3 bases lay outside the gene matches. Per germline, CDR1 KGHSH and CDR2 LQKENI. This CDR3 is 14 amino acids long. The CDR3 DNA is TGTGCCAGCTCACCTTGGGACAGGGGAACTGAAGCTTTCTTT. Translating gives CASSPWDRGTEAFF.

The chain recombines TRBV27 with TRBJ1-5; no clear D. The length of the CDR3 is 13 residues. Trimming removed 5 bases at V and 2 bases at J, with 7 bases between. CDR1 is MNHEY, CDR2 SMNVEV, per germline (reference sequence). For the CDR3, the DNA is TGTGCCAGCAGTGACAATGGCAATCAGCCCCAGCATTTT. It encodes CASSDNGNQPQHF.

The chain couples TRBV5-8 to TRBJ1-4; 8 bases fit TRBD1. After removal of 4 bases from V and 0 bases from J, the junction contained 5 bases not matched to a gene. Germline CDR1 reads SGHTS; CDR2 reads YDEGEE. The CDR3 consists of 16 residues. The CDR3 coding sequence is TGTGCCAGCAGCCGGGACAGGCCTGCAACTAATGAAAAACTGTTTTTT. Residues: CASSRDRPATNEKLFF. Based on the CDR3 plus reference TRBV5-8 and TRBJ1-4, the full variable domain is EAGVTQSPTHLIKTRGQQATLRCSPISGHTSVYWYQQALGLGLQFLLWYDEGEERNRGNFPPRFSGRQFPNYSSELNVNALELEDSALYLCASSRDRPATNEKLFFGSGTQLSVL.

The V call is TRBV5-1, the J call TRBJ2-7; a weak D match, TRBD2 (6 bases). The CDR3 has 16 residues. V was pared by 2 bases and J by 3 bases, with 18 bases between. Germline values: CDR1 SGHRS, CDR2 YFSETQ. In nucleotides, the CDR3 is TGCGCCAGCAGCTTTCGGGTAGGAGGGGTATTCTACGAGCAGTACTTC. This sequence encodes CASSFRVGGVFYEQYF.